The 15 T cell receptor beta chains below come from one sample, sequenced in a study of PD-1 blockade in classical Hodgkin lymphoma. The time point was: cycle 4 day 1 (C4D1), after five to seven weeks of nivolumab. With no exception, relapse followed autologous stem cell transplantation in all patients, and brentuximab vedotin exposure varied. From thawed PBMCs, magnetic negative selection was used to isolate the CD8+ T cells. Produced via immunoSEQ multiplex PCR; TCRdb's table is partial and in-frame only. The data contain around 21,000 clones, approximately 88% of them singletons. Sequencing was performed on CD8+ T cells from blood, taken before the fourth cycle of nivolumab. These receptors all stem from a human donor with classical Hodgkin lymphoma.

This chain connects TRBV9 to TRBJ2-3; 10 bases match TRBD2. V shed 3 bases, J shed 1 base, and the junction held 17 bases outside the gene matches. The CDR3 is 20 amino acids. CDR1 SGDLS and CDR2 YYNGEE come from the germline V gene. Written as DNA, the CDR3 is TGTGCCAGCAGCGCCAAAGCCGAGCGGGGGGGCCTCCTAGGCACAGATACGCAGTATTTT. This sequence encodes CASSAKAERGGLLGTDTQYF.

The V and J genes are TRBV6-1 and TRBJ2-7; tentative D call: TRBD1 (5 bases). Trimming shortened V by 0 bases and J by 0 bases, and 6 bases separated the two germline ends. Germline CDR1 reads MNHNS; CDR2 reads SASEGT. There are 14 residues in the CDR3. This chain's CDR3 is CASSEARGSYEQYF. The CDR3 nucleotides read TGTGCCAGCAGTGAAGCAAGGGGCTCCTACGAGCAGTACTTC.

This sequence joins TRBV15 and TRBJ2-1, with D perhaps matching TRBD1 (5 bases). This CDR3 spans 14 amino acids. Looked up from germline, CDR1 is LNHNV and CDR2 is YYDKDF (reference sequence). Trimming shortened V by 4 bases and J by 4 bases, and 11 bases separated the two germline ends. CDR3 sequence: CATSISDTYNEQFF. CDR3 bases: TGTGCCACCAGCATCTCGGACACTTACAATGAGCAGTTCTTC.

The V gene is TRBV6-5, the J gene TRBJ2-3; 12 bases agree with TRBD2. Germline values: CDR1 MNHEY, CDR2 SVGAGI. J lost 3 bases, V lost 8 bases, and 6 bases had no gene match. This CDR3 spans 15 amino acids. Written as DNA, the CDR3 is TGTGCCAGCCTCAACCTAGCGGGGGGGACAGATACGCAGTATTTT. Translation: CASLNLAGGTDTQYF.

V is TRBV19 and J is TRBJ2-1, with 13 bases matching TRBD2. Germline V gene sequence: CDR1 LNHDA, CDR2 SQIVND (reference sequence). Germline trimming cut 4 bases from V and 4 bases from J; bases unmatched to any gene: 1. This CDR3 is built from 15 residues. CDR3 in DNA: TGTGCCAGTAGTAGACTAGCGGGGGGTTACAATGAGCAGTTCTTC. Protein product: CASSRLAGGYNEQFF. The full variable domain, completed using reference TRBV19 and TRBJ2-1, is DGGITQSPKYLFRKEGQNVTLSCEQNLNHDAMYWYRQDPGQGLRLIYYSQIVNDFQKGDIAEGYSVSREKKESFPLTVTSAQKNPTAFYLCASSRLAGGYNEQFFGPGTRLTVL.

The chain carries TRBV27 and TRBJ2-1; no clear D gene. Trimming pared 4 bases from V and 4 bases from J, leaving 8 bases between. The CDR3 is 13 residues long. CDR1 MNHEY and CDR2 SMNVEV come from the germline V gene (reference sequence). The CDR3 nucleotides are TGTGCCAGCAGTTGGGTGGGGTACAATGAGCAGTTCTTC. Protein sequence: CASSWVGYNEQFF.

This chain uses TRBV4-3 with TRBJ2-4, with a possible D match to TRBD2 (5 bases). Germline lookup yields CDR1 LGHNA and CDR2 YSLEER. The V gene lost 0 bases and the J gene lost 0 bases, with 18 bases spanning the gap. CDR3 size: 19 residues. This chain's CDR3 is CASSQDPVRGSLAKNIQYF. The DNA of the CDR3 is TGCGCCAGCAGCCAAGATCCCGTTCGGGGATCCTTAGCCAAAAACATTCAGTACTTC.

This clone was observed a few times. The V call is TRBV29-1, the J call TRBJ1-2, with D possibly matching TRBD1 (5 bases). Germline-derived CDR1 and CDR2 are SQVTM and ANQGSEA. The CDR3 covers 16 residues. The V end lost 3 bases, the J end lost 2 bases, and 19 bases lay between the germline ends. The DNA for the CDR3 is TGCAGCGTTGATTGGGCAGGGAATACTGAAAACTATGGCTACACCTTC. As protein: CSVDWAGNTENYGYTF.

This clone has just one count. The V call is TRBV14, the J call TRBJ1-5; D gene uncertain. Germline CDR1 and CDR2: SGHDN and FVKESK. The V end was cut by 1 base, the J end by 6 bases, with 19 bases between. The CDR3 runs 17 residues. CDR3 sequence: CASSQVYSEPWIQPQHF. The DNA of the CDR3 is TGTGCCAGCAGCCAAGTATATTCCGAGCCCTGGATTCAGCCCCAGCATTTT.

This chain connects TRBV19 to TRBJ2-7, with D perhaps TRBD2 (5 bases). CDR1 is LNHDA and CDR2 is SQIVND in the germline V gene (reference sequence). This CDR3 has 13 amino acids. Trimming cost V 7 bases and J 5 bases, with 15 bases left between them. This chain's CDR3 is CASTPGEFHEQYF. CDR3 nucleotides: TGTGCCAGTACCCCCGGGGAGTTCCACGAGCAGTACTTC.

The gene calls are TRBV9 and TRBJ2-7; D may correspond to TRBD1 or TRBD2 (6 bases each). Germline assignment: CDR1 SGDLS and CDR2 YYNGEE. V gave up 2 bases and J gave up 4 bases, with 13 bases separating them. CDR3 length: 14 amino acids. CDR3 nucleotides: TGTGCCAGCAGCGTGGGGGGCGAGTCGTACGAGCAGTACTTC. Translation gives CASSVGGESYEQYF.

The rearrangement uses TRBV11-2 and TRBJ2-1, with a tentative D call TRBD2 (6 bases). V lost 5 bases to trimming and J lost 12 bases, with 20 bases between them. Germline V gene sequence: CDR1 SGHAT, CDR2 FQNNGV. The CDR3 covers 14 residues. The DNA of the CDR3 is TGTGCCAGCAGCATCCCACTCGGGGGAGGTAGGCAGTTCTTC. Its translation is CASSIPLGGGRQFF. Using reference TRBV11-2 and TRBJ2-1 for the parts outside the CDR3, the full variable domain is EAGVAQSPRYKIIEKRQSVAFWCNPISGHATLYWYQQILGQGPKLLIQFQNNGVVDDSQLPKDRFSAERLKGVDSTLKIQPAKLEDSAVYLCASSIPLGGGRQFFGPGTRLTVL.

The chain employs TRBV27 and TRBJ2-7, with unresolved D. V was shortened by 3 bases and J by 3 bases, with 12 bases between the two germline ends. The germline CDR1 and CDR2 sequences are MNHEY and SMNVEV (reference sequence). This CDR3 is built from 14 residues. The CDR3, as DNA: TGTGCCAGCAGTTTGGGTGCAGTCTACTACGAGCAGTACTTC. Its protein is CASSLGAVYYEQYF.

The chain recombines TRBV6-5 with TRBJ1-2, with TRBD1 as a possible D gene (5 bases). The germline V and J ends were trimmed by 0 bases and 6 bases, with 17 bases remaining between them. The germline V gene has CDR1 MNHEY and CDR2 SVGAGI. The CDR3 runs to 16 residues. CDR3 residues: CASSYSNGGAINGYTF. The CDR3 DNA sequence: TGTGCCAGCAGTTACTCGAATGGAGGGGCCATCAATGGCTACACCTTC.

The chain combines TRBV7-9 with TRBJ1-5; tentatively, D is TRBD1 (5 bases). Germline-derived CDR1 and CDR2 are SEHNR and FQNEAQ (reference sequence). The CDR3 consists of 16 residues. V was pared by 5 bases and J by 4 bases, with 18 bases between. The CDR3 region has the DNA TGTGCCAGCAGCCAAGGACACGCGGCAACTAATCAGCCCCAGCATTTT. Its protein is CASSQGHAATNQPQHF.